This T cell receptor beta chain was obtained from a study of shared clonotypes between healthy human individuals. Profiled with immunoSEQ multiplex PCR; TCRdb holds only in-frame clones, not every one. The sample lists about 2.5 million clones, around 93% seen once, with 0.37% in the top ten. This TCR derives from a man in his late teens or twenties in good health. Some clones in this sample may be carry-over from other donors' samples. Sequencing was done on a sample of naive CD4+ T cells from PBMCs. Subset defined: CD45RA+ positively selected.

The CDR3 sequence is CASSPSNSGGPYGYTF. In DNA, the CDR3 is TGTGCCAGTAGTCCTAGCAACTCCGGCGGCCCCTATGGCTACACCTTC. The chain recombines TRBV19 with TRBJ1-2; no clear D. Trimming cost V 5 bases and J 4 bases, with 20 bases left between them. CDR1 and CDR2 (germline): LNHDA, SQIVND (reference sequence). The CDR3 sequence is 16 residues long.